The clone carrying this TCR beta chain was detected ten times or more. Its specificity is unknown. To make TCR beta libraries, researchers used iRepertoire HTBI primers and Arm-PCR of CDR3 regions. Each CDR3 protein is one row after TCRdb ran MiXCR on the multiplex PCR reads. The repertoire includes around 250,000 distinct CDR3 sequences, about 16% of them detected once, and over 20% sits in the top ten. These data belong to a study of regulatory T cells in long-lasting Graves disease. General study points: Favoring TRBV28, TRBJ1-2 and TRBJ2-5 was a feature seen in persistent disease. Clonotypes that were public and shared totalled fewer than 3,500 in persistent patients versus roughly 1,000 in new patients.

V was trimmed by 1 base and J by 0 bases, leaving 10 bases between them. CDR1 is MNHEY, CDR2 SMNVEV, per germline (reference sequence). The CDR3 totals 16 residues. Time point meaning: newly diagnosed GD, antithyroid drugs for less than 3 months. The TCR library was prepared using RNA isolated from PBMCs. The sequencing used peripheral blood mononuclear cells (PBMCs), collected at new diagnosis, from a patient treated with antithyroid drugs. The TCR originated in a female donor with Graves disease. The gene calls are TRBV27 and TRBJ2-1; tentatively, D is TRBD2 (6 bases). CDR3 loop: CASSLWAGSSYNEQFF. CDR3 bases: TGTGCCAGCAGTTTATGGGCGGGGAGCTCCTACAATGAGCAGTTCTTC.